This is a list of T cell receptor beta chains from one sample in a study of blood T cell repertoires in COVID-19. Repertoires were generated with immunoSEQ multiplex PCR, while TCRdb's copy carries only in-frame clones and drops some. The sample has about 100,000 clones, just over 90% seen once; the top ten hold approximately 2%. Sequencing input: peripheral blood. These receptors were taken from a man aged 45 to 65 with active COVID-19. CDR3s include the opening cysteine and the closing phenylalanine or tryptophan. The order of the fields is CDR3 DNA, CDR3 protein, clone size, D gene, V gene, J gene. D genes are given only for firm matches. Not every row has a clone size; where given, it reads once, few, many or a size class.

TGTGCCAGCAGCTCGTCTAGCGGCAATGAGCAGTTCTTC	CASSSSSGNEQFF	.	TRBD2	TRBV11-3	TRBJ2-1
TGCGCCAGCAGCAACCCGGGACAGGGAGATCACGAGCAGTACTTC	CASSNPGQGDHEQYF	.	TRBD1	TRBV5-1	TRBJ2-7
TGTGCCTCTCATAACCCTAGTCGAGGTGAGCAGTTCTTC	CASHNPSRGEQFF	.	.	TRBV30	TRBJ2-1
TGCGCCAGCAGCCAAGCGGTGAGGGCCGGGGAGCTGTTTTTT	CASSQAVRAGELFF	few	.	TRBV4-1	TRBJ2-2
TGTGCCAGCAGCGACGGTCAGGGGGCCAACACCGGGGAGCTGTTTTTT	CASSDGQGANTGELFF	once	TRBD1	TRBV7-6	TRBJ2-2
TGTGCCAGCAGCCCACATGGCGGGAGGGCCATAAATACGCAGTATTTT	CASSPHGGRAINTQYF	.	TRBD2	TRBV7-2	TRBJ2-3
TGTGCCAGCAGCCGGGACACCAATCAGCCCCAGCATTTT	CASSRDTNQPQHF	.	.	TRBV6-6	TRBJ1-5
TGTGCCAGCAGCCCTCAAGAGACCCAGTACTTC	CASSPQETQYF	.	.	TRBV7-9	TRBJ2-5
TGTGCCAGTAGTATAGGGGCCCGGGGTCGCCAAAACATTCAGTACTTC	CASSIGARGRQNIQYF	.	.	TRBV19	TRBJ2-4
TGTGCCAGTAGTAAGGGGGGGACAGGGCCGAACACCGGGGAGCTGTTTTTT	CASSKGGTGPNTGELFF	.	TRBD1	TRBV19	TRBJ2-2
TGTGCCAGTAGAACCACGGGAAATAGCAATCAGCCCCAGCATTTT	CASRTTGNSNQPQHF	few	.	TRBV19	TRBJ1-5
TGTGCCAGCAGTAAATCCTGGACAGGGGGACAGTTCTTC	CASSKSWTGGQFF	.	TRBD1	TRBV6-5	TRBJ2-1
TGTGCCAGCAGTATCAAACAGGGAAGTGAAGCTTTCTTT	CASSIKQGSEAFF	once	.	TRBV7-9	TRBJ1-1
TGTGCCACCACCCGGGGGGTAACTAATCAGCCCCAGCATTTT	CATTRGVTNQPQHF	.	.	TRBV5-8	TRBJ1-5
TGTGCCAGCAGTGAACCCGGAGATACGCAGTATTTT	CASSEPGDTQYF	few	.	TRBV6-1	TRBJ2-3
TGTGCCAGTAGAGCGGCTAGCACAGATACGCAGTATTTT	CASRAASTDTQYF	.	.	TRBV19	TRBJ2-3
TGTGCCAGCAGCCATCCTGGAAACACCATATATTTT	CASSHPGNTIYF	.	.	TRBV11-3	TRBJ1-3
TGTGCCAGCTCACCACGACCTGACAGGGTGGCCGGGGAGCTGTTTTTT	CASSPRPDRVAGELFF	.	TRBD1	TRBV18	TRBJ2-2
TGTGCCAGCAGCCGACAGGGGCCCGCGTCAGATACGCAGTATTTT	CASSRQGPASDTQYF	.	TRBD1	TRBV11-2	TRBJ2-3
TGCAGCGCCAAGGGAGGGGACTTCGGCTACACCTTC	CSAKGGDFGYTF	.	.	TRBV29-1	TRBJ1-2
TGTGCCAGCAGTCCCCAGGGTATCGGAGAGACCCAGTACTTC	CASSPQGIGETQYF	.	.	TRBV28	TRBJ2-5
TGTGCCAGCGGGACTAGACTCACAGATACGCAGTATTTT	CASGTRLTDTQYF	.	TRBD2	TRBV2	TRBJ2-3
TGTGCCAGCAGCCAGCAGGGACAGAACACTGAAGCTTTCTTT	CASSQQGQNTEAFF	once	.	TRBV3-1/TRBV3-2	TRBJ1-1
TGTGCCATCAGGGGGCCCGGGACAGGGGAGAACACCATATATTTT	CAIRGPGTGENTIYF	.	TRBD1	TRBV10-3	TRBJ1-3
TGCAGCGTGCGACAGGGGGGACAGCCCCAGCATTTT	CSVRQGGQPQHF	once	TRBD1	TRBV29-1	TRBJ1-5
TGTGCCAGAAGCTTAGACAGGGGTTCGCTCTATGGCTACACCTTC	CARSLDRGSLYGYTF	.	TRBD1	TRBV5-3	TRBJ1-2
TGCGCCAGCAGCTCCCAGGGGCTCAACTATGGCTACACCTTC	CASSSQGLNYGYTF	.	.	TRBV5-1	TRBJ1-2
TGCGCCAGCAGCACGGACAGGCAAGGTGAAAAACTGTTTTTT	CASSTDRQGEKLFF	.	TRBD1	TRBV10-1	TRBJ1-4
TGTGCCAGCAGTGAGGGGAGTCTGACAGGGAGGGAAAAACTGTTTTTT	CASSEGSLTGREKLFF	.	TRBD1	TRBV6-1	TRBJ1-4
TGTGCCAGCTCACCGCGGAGGGATTACAATGAGCAGTTCTTC	CASSPRRDYNEQFF	.	.	TRBV18	TRBJ2-1
TGTGCCAGCAGATCCGGGACAGGGGATGGCTACACCTTC	CASRSGTGDGYTF	.	TRBD1	TRBV6-6	TRBJ1-2
TGTGCCAGCAGACCGAAAACATACTCTGGGGCCAACGTCCTGACTTTC	CASRPKTYSGANVLTF	.	.	TRBV2	TRBJ2-6
TGTGCCAGCAGCCAAGACCCGACAGGGGGTATACCCAATGAAAAACTGTTTTTT	CASSQDPTGGIPNEKLFF	.	TRBD1	TRBV4-2	TRBJ1-4
TGTGCCAGCAGCTCAGTGGGGACAGCGAGCTCTGGAAACACCATATATTTT	CASSSVGTASSGNTIYF	.	TRBD1	TRBV11-3	TRBJ1-3
TGTGCCAGCAGCCCCGTTACAGGGAGCTATGGCTACACCTTC	CASSPVTGSYGYTF	.	.	TRBV14	TRBJ1-2
TGTGCCAGCAGCCAAGGGGCGGGACTTTCCAATTCACCCCTCCACTTT	CASSQGAGLSNSPLHF	.	.	TRBV3-1/TRBV3-2	TRBJ1-6
TGTGCCAGCAGTCCACAGCGGGAGTTGTCCTTGAATACGCAGTATTTT	CASSPQRELSLNTQYF	.	TRBD2	TRBV28	TRBJ2-3
TGTGCCAGCAGCCCTCCCGGGGGGGCCACTGAAGCTTTCTTT	CASSPPGGATEAFF	once	.	TRBV11-3	TRBJ1-1
TGTGCCAGCAAGAGAGGAATCACAACTAATGAAAAACTGTTTTTT	CASKRGITTNEKLFF	.	.	TRBV2	TRBJ1-4
TGTGCCAGTAGTATAGGTTCAGGGATTACTGAAGCTTTCTTT	CASSIGSGITEAFF	.	.	TRBV19	TRBJ1-1
TGTGCCAGCAGCTTAAGGGACTCCAGGTCCTATGAGCAGTTCTTC	CASSLRDSRSYEQFF	.	.	TRBV7-2	TRBJ2-1
TGTGCCAGCAGCCGGAACAGGGCAACTAATGAAAAACTGTTTTTT	CASSRNRATNEKLFF	.	.	TRBV6-2/TRBV6-3	TRBJ1-4
TGTGCCAGCAGCCCCGAGGCCCGGGGTTTGCGGGGCTTTGAAGCTTTCTTT	CASSPEARGLRGFEAFF	.	.	TRBV3-1/TRBV3-2	TRBJ1-1
TGTGCCAGCAGTTACTCAGACAGGGGCTCGGGCGAGCAGTACTTC	CASSYSDRGSGEQYF	.	TRBD1	TRBV6-5	TRBJ2-7
TGTGCCAGCAGCGTAGCAAGTCTAGCGGGGATTGAGCAGTTCTTC	CASSVASLAGIEQFF	.	TRBD2	TRBV9	TRBJ2-1
TGTGCCAGCAGCCCGGGGTTCGAAGGGACAGGGTCGTATGGCTACACCTTC	CASSPGFEGTGSYGYTF	.	TRBD1	TRBV7-8	TRBJ1-2
TGTGCCAGCAGTTTAGGCGGACTCTCCTACAATGAGCAGTTCTTC	CASSLGGLSYNEQFF	.	.	TRBV27	TRBJ2-1
TGTGCCAGTAGATTATGGACAGCCGACAATCAGCCCCAGCATTTT	CASRLWTADNQPQHF	.	.	TRBV19	TRBJ1-5
TGTGCCAGCAGCTCAACCTACCTGGACAGGGGGAATATTTCACCCCTCCACTTT	CASSSTYLDRGNISPLHF	once	TRBD1	TRBV11-3	TRBJ1-6
TGTGCCAGCAGCTTGTTTGGGGGGGAAGACGGGGAGACCCAGTACTTC	CASSLFGGEDGETQYF	.	TRBD2	TRBV5-4	TRBJ2-5
TGTGCCAGCAGCTTATCCGGGACAGGGACTGAGCAGTTCTTC	CASSLSGTGTEQFF	.	TRBD1	TRBV7-9	TRBJ2-1
TGTGCCAGCAGTTTAGGTATTGGACAGGGTGTGACCCAGTACTTC	CASSLGIGQGVTQYF	.	TRBD1	TRBV27	TRBJ2-5
TGTGCCAGCAGCCCTTTGGACAGGGTACGTGCCATTAACTATGGCTACACCTTC	CASSPLDRVRAINYGYTF	.	TRBD1	TRBV3-1/TRBV3-2	TRBJ1-2
TGCAGCGTCGCGACTGGGACAACACAGAACACTGAAGCTTTCTTT	CSVATGTTQNTEAFF	.	.	TRBV29-1	TRBJ1-1
TGTGCCAGCAGTGAAAACCCCGGACAGGGAGGAAACACCATATATTTT	CASSENPGQGGNTIYF	.	TRBD1	TRBV6-1	TRBJ1-3
TGCGCCAGCAGTGACCCGGGGGGCCCCACAGATACGCAGTATTTT	CASSDPGGPTDTQYF	.	.	TRBV10-2	TRBJ2-3
TGCAGTGCTAGTCCACAGGGCTCTGGAAACACCATATATTTT	CSASPQGSGNTIYF	.	.	TRBV20-1	TRBJ1-3
TGTGCCAGCAGTTCCGCGGCGGGGTACAATGAGCAGTTCTTC	CASSSAAGYNEQFF	.	.	TRBV27	TRBJ2-1